This TCR beta chain was captured in a study of low-dose radiotherapy and immunotherapy resistance in tumors. Study context: It was 1 Gy per fraction every two weeks that Cohort 2 received, adding up to 13 Gy over 26 weeks. The regimen for patients comprised intravenous nivolumab 240 mg every two weeks plus intravenous ipilimumab 1 mg/kg every six weeks.

This clonotype came up once. A far larger clone differs by one base, so this is likely a read error. The time point here: before trial treatment. Per the germline V gene, CDR1 is SGHDT and CDR2 is YYEEEE. This CDR3 is 16 amino acids long. V lost 0 bases and J lost 13; bases outside the gene matches: 16. First-strand cDNA relied on TRAV- and TRBV-specific primers spanning alpha and beta chains. Amplification of TCRs used a constant-region primer and V-primer adapter for roughly 18 PCR cycles. Using its own MiXCR run on the reads, TCRdb lists one record per CDR3 protein. The sample has some 85,000 distinct CDR3 sequences; approximately 17% are singletons.

This sample comprised PBMCs, obtained before treatment. The rearrangement links TRBV5-6 to TRBJ2-4, with 7 bases lining up with TRBD2. The sequence was collected from a male donor with prostate cancer. CDR3 in amino acids: CASSLVSGPSFDEQYF. CDR3 nucleotides: TGTGCCAGCAGCTTGGTTAGCGGGCCCAGTTTCGATGAGCAGTACTTC. The full variable domain, rest sourced from reference TRBV5-6 and TRBJ2-4, is DAGVTQSPTHLIKTRGQQVTLRCSPKSGHDTVSWYQQALGQGPQFIFQYYEEEERQRGNFPDRFSGHQFPNYSSELNVNALLLGDSALYLCASSLVSGPSFDEQYFGAGTRLSVL.